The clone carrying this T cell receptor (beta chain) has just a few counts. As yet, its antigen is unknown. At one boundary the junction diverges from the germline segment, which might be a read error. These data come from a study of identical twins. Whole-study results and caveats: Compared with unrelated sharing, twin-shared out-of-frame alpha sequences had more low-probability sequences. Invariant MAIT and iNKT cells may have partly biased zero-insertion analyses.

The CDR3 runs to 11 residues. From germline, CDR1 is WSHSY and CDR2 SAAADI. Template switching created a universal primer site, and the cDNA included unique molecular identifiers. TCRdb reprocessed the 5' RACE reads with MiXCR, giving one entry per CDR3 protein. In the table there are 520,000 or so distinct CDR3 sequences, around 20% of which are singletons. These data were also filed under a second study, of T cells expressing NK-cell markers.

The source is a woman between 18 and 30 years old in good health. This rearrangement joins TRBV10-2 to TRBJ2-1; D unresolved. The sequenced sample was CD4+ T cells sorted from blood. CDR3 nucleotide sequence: TGCGCCAGCAGTTCACCTAGGATCACGCTCTTC. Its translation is CASSSPRITLF.